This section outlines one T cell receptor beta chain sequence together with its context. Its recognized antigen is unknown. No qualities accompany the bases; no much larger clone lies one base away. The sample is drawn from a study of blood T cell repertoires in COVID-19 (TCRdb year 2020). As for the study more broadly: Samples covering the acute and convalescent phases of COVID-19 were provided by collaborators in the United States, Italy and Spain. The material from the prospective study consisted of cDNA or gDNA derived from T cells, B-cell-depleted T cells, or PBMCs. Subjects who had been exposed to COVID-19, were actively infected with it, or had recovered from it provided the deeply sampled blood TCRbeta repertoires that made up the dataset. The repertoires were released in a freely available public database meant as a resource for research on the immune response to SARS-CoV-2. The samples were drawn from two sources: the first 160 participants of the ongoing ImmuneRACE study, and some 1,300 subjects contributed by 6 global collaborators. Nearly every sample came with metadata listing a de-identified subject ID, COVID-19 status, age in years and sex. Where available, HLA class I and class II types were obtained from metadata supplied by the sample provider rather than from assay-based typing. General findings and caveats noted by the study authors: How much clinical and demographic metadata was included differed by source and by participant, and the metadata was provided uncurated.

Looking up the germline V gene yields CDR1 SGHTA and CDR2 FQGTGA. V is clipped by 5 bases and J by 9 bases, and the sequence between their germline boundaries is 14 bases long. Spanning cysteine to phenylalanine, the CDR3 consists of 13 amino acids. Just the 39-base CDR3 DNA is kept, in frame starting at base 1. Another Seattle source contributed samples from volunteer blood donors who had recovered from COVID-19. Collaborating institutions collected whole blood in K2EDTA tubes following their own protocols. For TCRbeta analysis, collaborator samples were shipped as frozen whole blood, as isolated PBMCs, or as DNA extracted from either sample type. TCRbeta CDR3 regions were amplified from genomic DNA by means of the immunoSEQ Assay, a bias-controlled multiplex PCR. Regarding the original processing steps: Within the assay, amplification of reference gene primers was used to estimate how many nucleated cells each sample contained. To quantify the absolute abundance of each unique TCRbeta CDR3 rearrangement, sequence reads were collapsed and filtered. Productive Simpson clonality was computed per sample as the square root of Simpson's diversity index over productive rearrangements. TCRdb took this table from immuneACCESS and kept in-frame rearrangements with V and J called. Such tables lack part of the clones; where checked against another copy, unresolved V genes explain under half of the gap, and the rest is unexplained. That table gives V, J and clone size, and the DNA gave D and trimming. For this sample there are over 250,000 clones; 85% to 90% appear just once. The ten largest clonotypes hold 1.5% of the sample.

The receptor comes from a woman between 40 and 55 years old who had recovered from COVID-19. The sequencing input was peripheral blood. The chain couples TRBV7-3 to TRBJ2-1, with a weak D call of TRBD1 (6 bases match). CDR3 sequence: CASSNQQGSEQFF. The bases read TGTGCCAGCAGCAATCAACAGGGTAGTGAGCAGTTCTTC.